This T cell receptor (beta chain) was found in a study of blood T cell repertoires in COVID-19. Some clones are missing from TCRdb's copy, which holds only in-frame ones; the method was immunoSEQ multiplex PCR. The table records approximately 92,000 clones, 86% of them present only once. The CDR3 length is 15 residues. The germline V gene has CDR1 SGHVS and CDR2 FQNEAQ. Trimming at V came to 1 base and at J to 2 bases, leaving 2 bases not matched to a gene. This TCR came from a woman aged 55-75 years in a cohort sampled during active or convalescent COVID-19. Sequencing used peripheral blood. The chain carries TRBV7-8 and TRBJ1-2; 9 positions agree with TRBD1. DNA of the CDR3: TGTGCCAGCAGCTTAGGAGGGACAGGGAACTATGGCTACACCTTC. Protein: CASSLGGTGNYGYTF.